The sample holds a few counts of the clone carrying this T cell receptor (beta chain). These data originate in a study of T cell responses to AZD1222 COVID-19 vaccine. TCRdb's copy holds only in-frame clones and misses some; the assay was immunoSEQ multiplex PCR. This table has around 100,000 clones, more than 70% appearing once. The sequencing here drew on peripheral blood, taken on day 0 of AZD1222 vaccination. This TCR was recovered from an adult in good health.

CDR3 sequence (DNA): TGTGCCAGCAACCAAGGGGGAAATGGTCAGCCCCAGCATTTT. This encodes CASNQGGNGQPQHF. The V and J genes are TRBV28 and TRBJ1-5, with TRBD1 as a possible D gene (6 bases). CDR1 MDHEN and CDR2 SYDVKM come from the germline V gene. Trimming stripped 7 bases from V and 6 bases from J, with 16 bases between. The CDR3 is 14 residues long.